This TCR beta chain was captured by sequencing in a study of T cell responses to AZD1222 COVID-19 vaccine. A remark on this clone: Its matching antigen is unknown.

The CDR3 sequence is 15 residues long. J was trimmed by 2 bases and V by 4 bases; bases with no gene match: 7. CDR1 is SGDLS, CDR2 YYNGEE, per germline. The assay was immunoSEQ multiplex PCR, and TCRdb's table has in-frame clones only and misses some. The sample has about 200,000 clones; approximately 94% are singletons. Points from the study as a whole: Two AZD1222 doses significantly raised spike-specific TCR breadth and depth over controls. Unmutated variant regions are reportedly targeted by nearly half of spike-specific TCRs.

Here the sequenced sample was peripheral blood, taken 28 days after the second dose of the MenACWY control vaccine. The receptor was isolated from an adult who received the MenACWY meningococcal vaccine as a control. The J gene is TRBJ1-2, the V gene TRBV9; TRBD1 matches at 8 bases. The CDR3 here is CASSPRTGTNYGYTF. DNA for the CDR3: TGTGCCAGCAGCCCCCGGACAGGGACAAACTATGGCTACACCTTC.